This TCR beta chain came from a study of cytomegalovirus exposure and HLA in healthy donors. General observations from the study: Donor immune exposure was known only as CMV serostatus. Researchers reported in a later analysis that a missense DCLRE1C variant was tied to TCR beta V- and J-gene trimming. Of the V segments, some could not be distinguished, including TRBV6-2 and TRBV6-3, and were excluded. It emerged from a later analysis that several of the most significant clusters appeared to be linked to common viral pathogens.

The PCR contained 60 Vbeta and 13 Jbeta primers. Sequenced by immunoSEQ multiplex PCR; TCRdb stores in-frame clones only, minus some. The profile shows about 76,000 clones, about 80% of them singletons. Notes on this clone: The target antigen is unknown.

The germline V gene encodes CDR1 LNHDA and CDR2 SQIVND (reference sequence). The CDR3 has 14 amino acids. Losses at the gene ends were 9 bases for V and 0 bases for J; bases not matched to a gene: 7. This TCR derives from a man between 25 and 39 years old in good health and CMV-seronegative. V and J are TRBV19 and TRBJ1-1; 7 bases agree with TRBD1. Sequenced: PBMCs. As DNA, the CDR3 is TGTGCCAGCCACCAGGACAGGTTGAACACTGAAGCTTTCTTT. Encoded protein: CASHQDRLNTEAFF. Full variable domain (remainder filled in from reference TRBV19 and TRBJ1-1): DGGITQSPKYLFRKEGQNVTLSCEQNLNHDAMYWYRQDPGQGLRLIYYSQIVNDFQKGDIAEGYSVSREKKESFPLTVTSAQKNPTAFYLCASHQDRLNTEAFFGQGTRLTVV.